The present T cell receptor (beta chain) was sequenced within a study of neurological immune-mediated disorders. Findings and limits, study-wide: The expanded clones of different subjects shared no CDR3 amino acid sequences (suggesting private repertoires in all groups). Multiple sclerosis was found to have the least TCR clonal expansion, below healthy controls, and HTLV-1-associated myelopathy the most.

Time point meaning: longitudinal time-point 1 (baseline). Unsorted libraries were derived from 2 million PBMCs stored at -80 C. The cDNA came from 5'RACE, which used 10-nucleotide random UMIs. TCRdb fed the 5' RACE reads into MiXCR, producing one record per CDR3 protein. The profile shows approximately 49,000 distinct CDR3 sequences, more than 8% of them singletons. Of note for this clonotype: Its antigen remains unidentified.

This CDR3 region has 15 residues. V lost 0 bases and J lost 5, with 13 bases in between. In germline, CDR1 is DFQATT, CDR2 SNEGSKA (reference sequence). Sequencing was carried out using PBMCs. The J gene is TRBJ2-2, the V gene TRBV20-1; TRBD2 might be the D (5 bases). This TCR came from a woman aged 40 to 50 in good health. CDR3 nucleotides: TGCAGTGCTAGAGATCTGGGTCGGGAAACCGGGGAGCTGTTTTTT. Translation: CSARDLGRETGELFF.